One sample yielded the 15 T cell receptor beta chains listed below, sequenced in a study of T cell responses to AZD1222 COVID-19 vaccine. TCRdb keeps only in-frame clones here, not all; method: immunoSEQ multiplex PCR. This sample has 200,000 or so clones, with about 87% found just once. The sample in question was peripheral blood, obtained on day 0 of MenACWY control vaccination. These receptors were collected from an adult in good health.

CDR3 sequence: CASSQGGENIQYF. CDR3 DNA: TGTGCCAGCAGTCAGGGGGGGGAAAACATTCAGTACTTC. V and J are TRBV28 and TRBJ2-4, with D tentatively TRBD1 or TRBD2 (7 bases each). The CDR3 sequence is 13 residues long. From germline, CDR1 is MDHEN and CDR2 SYDVKM. The V end was cut by 5 bases, the J end by 5 bases, with 10 bases between.

The chain combines TRBV11-3 with TRBJ2-3; possibly TRBD2 for D (5 bases). Trimming removed 1 base from V and 0 bases from J, with 5 bases in between. The CDR3 runs 14 residues. Germline-derived CDR1 and CDR2 are SGHNT and YENEEA. In DNA form, the CDR3 reads TGTGCCAGCAGCTTAGGAGGGAGCACAGATACGCAGTATTTT. Amino acids: CASSLGGSTDTQYF.

The V gene is TRBV6-2 or TRBV6-3, the J gene TRBJ2-4; no clear D. The CDR3 has 15 amino acids. CDR1 MNHEY and CDR2 SVGEGT come from the germline V gene. The V and J ends lost 6 bases and 0 bases respectively, with 12 bases between them. The CDR3 spells CASSLNQLAKNIQYF. The CDR3 coding sequence is TGTGCCAGCAGCCTTAACCAACTAGCCAAAAACATTCAGTACTTC.

The V gene is TRBV5-5, the J gene TRBJ1-5; D uncertain. Germline CDR1 reads SGHKS; CDR2 reads YYEKEE (reference sequence). This CDR3 is built from 15 residues. Trimming left V 0 bases short and J 3 bases short, with 10 bases between. CDR3 protein: CASSLGGFVNQPQHF. The CDR3 DNA follows: TGTGCCAGCAGCTTGGGTGGGTTCGTCAATCAGCCCCAGCATTTT.

The gene calls are TRBV7-9 and TRBJ1-1; tentative D call: TRBD1 (5 bases). The CDR3 covers 14 residues. Germline V gene data show CDR1 as SEHNR and CDR2 as FQNEAQ (reference sequence). The V and J ends lost 2 bases and 2 bases respectively, with 9 bases between them. The CDR3 region is CASSLTQGNTEAFF. CDR3 nucleotides: TGTGCCAGCAGCTTAACGCAGGGAAACACTGAAGCTTTCTTT.

The gene calls are TRBV7-9 and TRBJ2-3; possible D gene TRBD2, 5 bases. This CDR3 is 13 amino acids long. The V gene lost 6 bases and the J gene lost 4 bases, with 11 bases spanning the gap. In germline, CDR1 is SEHNR, CDR2 FQNEAQ (reference sequence). The CDR3 loop reads CASSGSVADTQYF. In DNA, the CDR3 is TGTGCCAGCAGTGGGAGTGTCGCAGATACGCAGTATTTT.

As to this clone: The sample has other DNA sequences that encode this CDR3 too. This chain uses TRBV28 with TRBJ2-7; 7 nucleotides line up with TRBD1. J gave up 3 bases and V 5 bases, and 1 base lay outside the gene matches. Germline V CDR1 and CDR2: MDHEN, SYDVKM. CDR3 length equals 12 residues. CDR3 amino acids: CASSPGGYEQYF. The DNA for the CDR3 is TGTGCCAGCAGTCCAGGGGGCTACGAGCAGTACTTC.

V and J are TRBV30 and TRBJ1-1; D possibly corresponds to TRBD1 (5 bases). Trimming cost V 5 bases and J 0 bases, with 10 bases left between them. In germline, CDR1 is GTSNPN, CDR2 SVGIG (reference sequence). CDR3 length: 13 residues. CDR3 bases: TGTGCCTGGGGGGGAACAGTGAACACTGAAGCTTTCTTT. Translating it yields CAWGGTVNTEAFF.

This chain links TRBV5-5 with TRBJ2-3, with 8 bases fitting TRBD1. CDR1 SGHKS and CDR2 YYEKEE come from the germline V gene (reference sequence). The CDR3 loop spans 16 amino acids. Germline trimming cut 0 bases from V and 0 bases from J; bases unmatched to any gene: 3. The CDR3 bases are TGTGCCAGCAGCTTGGCGGGACAGGCCAGCACAGATACGCAGTATTTT. Amino acids: CASSLAGQASTDTQYF.

CDR3 coding DNA: TGTGCCAGTAGTGCATATAGCAATCAGCCCCAGCATTTT. This codes for CASSAYSNQPQHF. The V and J genes are TRBV19 and TRBJ1-5; D unclear. The germline CDR1 and CDR2 sequences are LNHDA and SQIVND (reference sequence). V lost 5 bases and J 0 bases, leaving 5 bases between the germline ends. This CDR3 has 13 residues.

This clone was seen once. V is TRBV5-1 and J is TRBJ2-3, with 8 bases fitting TRBD1. The CDR3 spans 16 residues. The V gene's germline CDR1 is SGHRS and CDR2 YFSETQ. After removal of 4 bases from V and 4 bases from J, the junction contained 11 bases not matched to a gene. Here the CDR3 reads CASSPLRTGSADTQYF. The CDR3 DNA is TGCGCCAGCAGCCCCCTCAGGACAGGGTCAGCAGATACGCAGTATTTT. The complete variable domain, with remaining parts taken from reference TRBV5-1 and TRBJ2-3, reads KAGVTQTPRYLIKTRGQQVTLSCSPISGHRSVSWYQQTPGQGLQFLFEYFSETQRNKGNFPGRFSGRQFSNSRSEMNVSTLELGDSALYLCASSPLRTGSADTQYFGPGTRLTVL.

J is TRBJ1-1 and V is TRBV28, with D unresolved. CDR1 is MDHEN and CDR2 is SYDVKM in the germline V gene. The CDR3 covers 14 residues. The germline V and J ends were trimmed by 3 bases and 1 base, with 9 bases remaining between them. In DNA, the CDR3 is TGTGCCAGCAGTTTTAGAGTGCGGAACACTGAAGCTTTCTTT. It encodes CASSFRVRNTEAFF.

This rearrangement joins TRBV28 to TRBJ2-7, with 9 bases identical to TRBD1. Germline values: CDR1 MDHEN, CDR2 SYDVKM. J was trimmed by 3 bases and V by 6 bases; bases with no gene match: 3. The CDR3 is 13 amino acids. The DNA for the CDR3 is TGTGCCAGCAGGTCGACAGGGGGCTACGAGCAGTACTTC. This gives the protein CASRSTGGYEQYF.

The chain combines TRBV29-1 with TRBJ2-7; D gene unclear. Germline-derived CDR1 and CDR2 are SQVTM and ANQGSEA. The CDR3 contains 12 residues. The V end lost 4 bases, the J end lost 7 bases, and 14 bases lay between the germline ends. The DNA for the CDR3 is TGCAGCGTTGGGAAGGCGACTCGGGAGCAGTACTTC. This translates into CSVGKATREQYF.

The rearrangement uses TRBV28 and TRBJ1-1; D is unresolved. Germline V gene data show CDR1 as MDHEN and CDR2 as SYDVKM. V was pared by 8 bases and J by 0 bases, with 16 bases between. CDR3 length: 15 residues. CDR3 coding DNA: TGTGCCAGCGGAGAGGAGAACAACCTGAACACTGAAGCTTTCTTT. This translates into CASGEENNLNTEAFF.